Presented here are 11 T cell receptor beta chains from one specimen sequenced in a study of T cell repertoires in cytomegalovirus infection. TCRdb re-derived calls from the reads in MiXCR, one entry per CDR3 protein. The sample includes hundreds of thousands of distinct CDR3 sequences, around a third seen only once; the top ten take over 13%. These TCRs are of unknown antigen specificity. Material: cultured CD8+ T cells from PBMCs, obtained from culture after CMV antigen stimulation. All receptors derive from a human donor in good health (CMV status not recorded). Some clones in this sample may be carry-over from other donors' samples.

As concerns this clonotype: This may stem from a read error, because a much larger clone lies one nucleotide away. This chain connects TRBV7-6 to TRBJ1-5, with 7 bases lining up with TRBD1. The CDR3 loop spans 15 amino acids. Per germline, CDR1 SGHVS and CDR2 FNYEAQ. CDR3 residues: CVSSSGTARGQPQHF. Here the CDR3 DNA reads TGTGTCAGCAGCTCTGGGACAGCTAGGGGTCAGCCCCAGCATTTT.

The chain is built from TRBV29-1 and TRBJ1-5; D unclear. The ends were cut back, 3 bases at V and 12 bases at J, with 12 bases in the middle. The germline V gene encodes CDR1 SQVTM and CDR2 ANQGSEA. The CDR3 sequence is 11 residues long. The CDR3 DNA follows: TGCAGCGTTGAGATGGCAGGTAACCAGCATTTT. It is translated as CSVEMAGNQHF.

Remarks on this clonotype: A read error may be the cause here, since a much bigger clone is one base away. The V gene is TRBV20-1, the J gene TRBJ1-5; 8 bases are shared with TRBD1. The CDR3 is 15 amino acids. Germline V gene sequence: CDR1 DFQATT, CDR2 SNEGSKA (reference sequence). CDR3 amino acids: CGARMDRVDNQPQHF. DNA for the CDR3: TGCGGTGCTAGGATGGACAGGGTAGACAATCAGCCCCAGCATTTT.

This chain joins TRBV15 and TRBJ2-3; D is ambiguous. V lost 6 bases and J lost 4, with 20 bases in between. Germline values: CDR1 LNHNV, CDR2 YYDKDF (reference sequence). The CDR3 runs to 16 residues. The DNA for the CDR3 is TGTGCCACCAGAACTACCAACGGGTTTAGCCCAGATACGCAGTATTTT. Protein sequence: CATRTTNGFSPDTQYF.

The chain uses TRBV29-1 and TRBJ2-5, with 10 bases that match TRBD2. After removal of 7 bases from V and 3 bases from J, the junction contained 5 bases not matched to a gene. The CDR3 consists of 13 residues. The germline V gene has CDR1 SQVTM and CDR2 ANQGSEA. This chain's CDR3 is CSAAGLAEETQYF. The CDR3 DNA follows: TGCAGCGCCGCCGGACTAGCGGAAGAGACCCAGTACTTC.

The V call is TRBV7-9, the J call TRBJ2-7; D remains unclear. The V and J ends lost 5 bases and 5 bases respectively, with 10 bases between them. Germline V gene lookup returns CDR1 SEHNR and CDR2 FQNEAQ (reference sequence). The CDR3 has 12 residues. CDR3 amino acids: CASSPSPHEQYF. In DNA form, the CDR3 reads TGTGCCAGCAGCCCCTCTCCCCACGAGCAGTACTTC.

The chain employs TRBV20-1 and TRBJ2-5, with D possibly being TRBD2 (6 bases). Germline loops: CDR1 DFQATT, CDR2 SNEGSKA (reference sequence). V lost 0 bases to trimming and J lost 5 bases, with 22 bases between them. The CDR3 extends over 17 amino acids. The CDR3 nucleotides are TGCAGTGCTAGAGATCGGTCTCCGGGCCCGGCGGGGGAGACCCAGTACTTC. Translation gives CSARDRSPGPAGETQYF.

The rearrangement joins TRBV12-3 or TRBV12-4 to TRBJ2-7, with 7 bases fitting TRBD2. The CDR3 runs to 14 residues. Trimming removed 6 bases from V and 12 bases from J; junction bases left unmatched: 17. CDR3 sequence (DNA): TGTGCCAGCAGATCTGGGGGGGAAGTGGCTAGGGTGTACTTC. It encodes CASRSGGEVARVYF.

This chain connects TRBV27 to TRBJ2-7, with TRBD1 matching 9 bases. CDR3 length equals 14 residues. Germline V gene lookup returns CDR1 MNHEY and CDR2 SMNVEV (reference sequence). V gave up 5 bases and J gave up 3 bases; unmatched junction bases: 5. DNA for the CDR3: TGTGCCAGCAGTCGTGGGACAGGGTTCTACGAGCAGTACTTC. Protein product: CASSRGTGFYEQYF.

The V and J genes are TRBV9 and TRBJ2-1, with TRBD2 matching over 8 bases. CDR3 size: 16 residues. In germline, CDR1 is SGDLS, CDR2 YYNGEE. After removal of 4 bases from V and 4 bases from J, the junction contained 10 bases not matched to a gene. DNA of the CDR3: TGTGCCAGCAGCCCGGGGGGGACTAGTGGGTACAATGAGCAGTTCTTC. It translates to CASSPGGTSGYNEQFF.

This clonotype was detected a few times. The V call is TRBV5-6, the J call TRBJ1-2; D unclear. V shed 0 bases and J shed 0 bases, with 12 bases lying between them. CDR1 and CDR2 from the germline V gene are SGHDT and YYEEEE. CDR3 length equals 16 residues. CDR3 bases: TGTGCCAGCAGCTTGGGTCGGAGCGCAGCTAACTATGGCTACACCTTC. It translates to CASSLGRSAANYGYTF. Variable domain in full (rest from reference TRBV5-6 and TRBJ1-2): DAGVTQSPTHLIKTRGQQVTLRCSPKSGHDTVSWYQQALGQGPQFIFQYYEEEERQRGNFPDRFSGHQFPNYSSELNVNALLLGDSALYLCASSLGRSAANYGYTFGSGTRLTVV.